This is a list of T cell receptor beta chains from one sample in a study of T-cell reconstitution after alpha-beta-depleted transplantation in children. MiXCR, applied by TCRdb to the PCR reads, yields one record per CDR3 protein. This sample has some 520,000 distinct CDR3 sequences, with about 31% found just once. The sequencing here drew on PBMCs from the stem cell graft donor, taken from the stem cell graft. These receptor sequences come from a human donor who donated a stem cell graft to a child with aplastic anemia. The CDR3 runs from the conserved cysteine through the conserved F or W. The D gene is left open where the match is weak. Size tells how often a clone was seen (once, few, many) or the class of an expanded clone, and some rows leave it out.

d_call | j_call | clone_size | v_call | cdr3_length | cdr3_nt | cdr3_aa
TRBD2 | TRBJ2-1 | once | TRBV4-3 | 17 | TGCGCCAGCAGCCAAGAGTGGACGGGAGGCTCCTACAATGAGCAGTTCTTC | CASSQEWTGGSYNEQFF
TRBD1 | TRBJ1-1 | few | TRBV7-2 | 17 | TGTGCCAGCAGCTTAAGTGGCCTCCAGGGGGCGCGGACTGAAGCTTTCTTT | CASSLSGLQGARTEAFF
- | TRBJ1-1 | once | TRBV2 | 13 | TGTGCCAGCACTGGAGACAGCCTATATTCAGCTTTCTTT | CASTGDSLYSAFF
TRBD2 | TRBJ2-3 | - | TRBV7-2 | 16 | TGTGCCAGCAGCTTAGCGCCTAGCGGGAGTTGGGATACGCAGTATTTT | CASSLAPSGSWDTQYF
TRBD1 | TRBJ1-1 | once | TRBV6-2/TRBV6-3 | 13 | TGTGCCAGCAGCCCGGGACAGGAGACTGGGGCTTTCTTT | CASSPGQETGAFF
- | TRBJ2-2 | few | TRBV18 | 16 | TGTGCCAGCTCACCATCGGACAGCGCGAACACCGGGGAGCTGTTTTTT | CASSPSDSANTGELFF
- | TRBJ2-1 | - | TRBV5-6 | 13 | TGTGCCAGCAGCTTGGACATCAAGAATGAGCAGTTCTTC | CASSLDIKNEQFF
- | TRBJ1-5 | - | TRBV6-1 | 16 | TGTGCCAGCAGTGAAGGGCCCCGGAATAGCAATCAGCCCCAGCATTTT | CASSEGPRNSNQPQHF
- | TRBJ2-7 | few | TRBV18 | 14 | TGTGCCAGCTCACCATCGTGGATCTCCTACGAGCAGTACTTC | CASSPSWISYEQYF
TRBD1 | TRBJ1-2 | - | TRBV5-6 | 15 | TGTGCCAGCAGCTTACAGACAGGGATGGGTTCTGGCTACACCTTC | CASSLQTGMGSGYTF
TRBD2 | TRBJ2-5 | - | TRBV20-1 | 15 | TGCAGTGCCCTAGCGGGAGGGCCCTCAGGGGACCCCGTTGACTTC | CSALAGGPSGDPVDF
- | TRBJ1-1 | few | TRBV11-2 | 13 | TGTGCCAGCAGCGTTGGGACCGTTACTGAAGCTTTCTTT | CASSVGTVTEAFF
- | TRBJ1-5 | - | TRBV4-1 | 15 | TGCGCCAGCAGCATTAGGACGGATAGCAATCAGCCCCAGCATTTT | CASSIRTDSNQPQHF
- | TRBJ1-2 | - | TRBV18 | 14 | TGTGCCAGCTCACTGGACAGCGCCTCCCAGGGCTACACCTTC | CASSLDSASQGYTF
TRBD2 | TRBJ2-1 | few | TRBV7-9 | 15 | TGTGCCAGCAGCTTAATTTTGGCGGGGAGGGATGAGCAGTTCTTC | CASSLILAGRDEQFF
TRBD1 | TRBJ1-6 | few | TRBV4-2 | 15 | TGTGCCAGCAGCCAAGCGCGACAGGGTGGTTCACCCCTCCACTTT | CASSQARQGGSPLHF
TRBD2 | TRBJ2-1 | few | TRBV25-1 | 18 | TGTGCCAGCAGTTTGCTGACTAGCGGGTTAGAGGGTTACAATGAGCAGTTCTTC | CASSLLTSGLEGYNEQFF
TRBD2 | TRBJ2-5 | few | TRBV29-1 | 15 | TGCAGCGTTACGCCTGGGACTAGCGGGAGAGAGACCCAGTACTTC | CSVTPGTSGRETQYF
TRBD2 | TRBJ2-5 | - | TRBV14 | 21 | TGTGCCAGCAGCCAAGATCTTACCAGCGGGAAGACAGAAGTTAGGAGGGAGACCCAGTACTTC | CASSQDLTSGKTEVRRETQYF
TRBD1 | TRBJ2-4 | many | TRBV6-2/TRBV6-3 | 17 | TGTGCCAGCAGTTCCTTCCGACAGGGGAATGCCAAAAACATTCAGTACTTC | CASSSFRQGNAKNIQYF
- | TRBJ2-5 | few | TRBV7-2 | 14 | TGTGCCAGCAGCCCAATCGACAGGCAAGAGACCCAGTACTTC | CASSPIDRQETQYF
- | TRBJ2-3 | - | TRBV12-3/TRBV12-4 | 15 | TGTGCCAGCAGTTTTTATGGAGGTAGCACAGATACGCAGTATTTT | CASSFYGGSTDTQYF
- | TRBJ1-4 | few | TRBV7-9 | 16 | TGTGCCAGCAGTTACCAGGGACCTGCAACTAATGAAAAACTGTTTTTT | CASSYQGPATNEKLFF
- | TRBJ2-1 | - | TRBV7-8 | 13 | TGTGCCAGCAGCTTAGGGACGTCGAGTGAGCAGTTCTTC | CASSLGTSSEQFF
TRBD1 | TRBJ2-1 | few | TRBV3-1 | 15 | TGTGCCAGCAGCCACCGGACAGGGATATACAATGAGCAGTTCTTC | CASSHRTGIYNEQFF
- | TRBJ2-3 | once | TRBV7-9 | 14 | TGTGCCAGCAGCTTAGTAGCGGCCCCAGATACGCAGTATTTT | CASSLVAAPDTQYF
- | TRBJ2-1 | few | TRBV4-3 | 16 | TGCGCCAGCAGCCAAGACTCTGCGAACTCCTACAATGAGCAGTTCTTC | CASSQDSANSYNEQFF
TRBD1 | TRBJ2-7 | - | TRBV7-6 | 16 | TGTGCCAGCAGCTCAATAAGGGACAGGGGCATCTACGAGCAGTACTTC | CASSSIRDRGIYEQYF
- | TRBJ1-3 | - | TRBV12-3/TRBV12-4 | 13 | TGTGCCAGCAGTTTCATGGCTGGAAACACCATATATTTT | CASSFMAGNTIYF
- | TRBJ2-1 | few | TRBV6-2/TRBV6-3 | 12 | TGTGCCAGCAAGGATATCGGGCCCGGCGGGTTCTTC | CASKDIGPGGFF
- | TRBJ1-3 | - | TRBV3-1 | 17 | TGTGCCAGCAGCCAAGATAGGGGAGGGGGCTCTGGAAACACCATATATTTT | CASSQDRGGGSGNTIYF
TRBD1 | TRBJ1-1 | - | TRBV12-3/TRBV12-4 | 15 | TGTGCCAGCAGTTTATCGACAGGGGGCGGCACTGAAGCTTTCTTT | CASSLSTGGGTEAFF
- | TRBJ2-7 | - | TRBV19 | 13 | TGTGCCAGTAGCCCTAGCGCGGCCTACGAGCAGTACTTC | CASSPSAAYEQYF
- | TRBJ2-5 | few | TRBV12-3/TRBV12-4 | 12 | TGTGCCAGCAGTTGGCAGGAAGAGACCCAGTACTTC | CASSWQEETQYF
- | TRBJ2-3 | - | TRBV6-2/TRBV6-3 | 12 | TGTGCCAGCACCCGCTATGGGGATACGCAGTATTTT | CASTRYGDTQYF
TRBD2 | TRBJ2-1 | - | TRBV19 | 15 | TGTGCCAGTAGTATAACTAGCGGGATAGGGTCTGAGCAGTTCTTC | CASSITSGIGSEQFF
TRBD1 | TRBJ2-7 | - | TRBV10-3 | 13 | TGTGCCATCAGGGGGGACAGGACCTACGAGCAGTACTTC | CAIRGDRTYEQYF
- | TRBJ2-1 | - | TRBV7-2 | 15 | TGTGCCAGCAGCTTATCCCGGGAAGGGTACAATGAGCAGTTCTTC | CASSLSREGYNEQFF
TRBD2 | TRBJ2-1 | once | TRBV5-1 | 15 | TGCGCCAGCAGCGTGGGGACTAGCGGGAGGGATGAGCAGTTCTTC | CASSVGTSGRDEQFF
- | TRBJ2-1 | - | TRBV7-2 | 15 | TGTGCCAGCAGCTTAGAAGGACAGTTCTACAATGAGCAGTTCTTC | CASSLEGQFYNEQFF
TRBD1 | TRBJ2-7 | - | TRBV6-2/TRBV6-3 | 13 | TGTGCCAGCAGCCGGACAGGGAACTACGAGCAGTACTTC | CASSRTGNYEQYF
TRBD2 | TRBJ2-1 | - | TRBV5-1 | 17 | TGCGCCAGCAGCGGTTCCCGGACTAGCGGGAGTCCGAATGAGCAGTTCTTC | CASSGSRTSGSPNEQFF
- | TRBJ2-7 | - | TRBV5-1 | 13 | TGCGCCAGCAGCTTGTGGACTGCGGGGGAGCAGTACTTC | CASSLWTAGEQYF
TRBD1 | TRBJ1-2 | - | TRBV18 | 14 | TGTGCCAGCTCACCGTCGCGGACAGGGGATGGCTACACCTTC | CASSPSRTGDGYTF
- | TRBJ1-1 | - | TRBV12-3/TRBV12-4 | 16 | TGTGCCAGCAGTTTCCACGTTGAAACAGGGCCCACTGAAGCTTTCTTT | CASSFHVETGPTEAFF
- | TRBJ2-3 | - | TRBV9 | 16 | TGTGCCAGCAGCGTGGCAGGGATGAAGGGCGCAGATACGCAGTATTTT | CASSVAGMKGADTQYF
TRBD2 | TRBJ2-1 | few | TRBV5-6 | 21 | TGTGCCAGCAGCCAATTCCTTATTCCTAGCGGGAGGACCGGCTCCTACAATGAGCAGTTCTTC | CASSQFLIPSGRTGSYNEQFF
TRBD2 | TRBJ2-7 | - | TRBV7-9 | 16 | TGTGCCAGCAGCCCCTCCGGCGCGGGAGGGCTCTACGAGCAGTACTTC | CASSPSGAGGLYEQYF
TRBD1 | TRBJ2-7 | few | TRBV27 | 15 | TGTGCCAGCAGTCTCCGGGACAGGCGTACCTACGAGCAGTACTTC | CASSLRDRRTYEQYF
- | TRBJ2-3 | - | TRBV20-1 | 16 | TGCAGTGCTAGAGGGAAGCGCACCAATTTGGATGTGAGCCATCATTTT | CSARGKRTNLDVSHHF
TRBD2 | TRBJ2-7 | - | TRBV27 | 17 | TGTGCCAGCAGTTTATTGCCTTCTAGCGGGTACTCCTACGAGCAGTACTTC | CASSLLPSSGYSYEQYF
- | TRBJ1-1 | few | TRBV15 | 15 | TGTGCCACCAGCAGTATCGGGGCGGACAACACTGAAGCTTTCTTT | CATSSIGADNTEAFF
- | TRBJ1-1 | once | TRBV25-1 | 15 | TGTGCCAGCAGTTTACCAGGGGTAGCGGGGACTGAAGCTTTCTTT | CASSLPGVAGTEAFF
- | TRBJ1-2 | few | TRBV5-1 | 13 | TGCGCCAGCAGCTTCGAAGGAGTTAGTGGCTACACCTTC | CASSFEGVSGYTF
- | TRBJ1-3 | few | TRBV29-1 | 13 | TGCAGCGTTGTGGACCTCTTCGGAAACACCATATATTTT | CSVVDLFGNTIYF
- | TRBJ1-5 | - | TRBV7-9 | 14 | TGTGCCAGCAGCGACCAGGGGAACGGTCAGCCCCAGCATTTT | CASSDQGNGQPQHF
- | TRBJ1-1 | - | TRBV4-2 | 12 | TGTGCCAGCAGCCAATTAAACAGTGAAGCTTTCTTT | CASSQLNSEAFF
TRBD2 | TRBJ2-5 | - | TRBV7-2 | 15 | TGTGCCAGCAGCTTAAGGCTAGCGGGAGATGAGACCCAGTACTTC | CASSLRLAGDETQYF